This TCR beta chain was documented in a study of beta chain features in type 1 diabetes. Overall study findings and caveats: A pattern of fewer insertions and more deletions at VDJ junctions was seen in type 1 diabetes patients.

Reverse transcribing all isolated RNA meant expressed TCRB transcripts were sequenced. TCRdb's copy holds only in-frame clones and misses some; the assay was immunoSEQ multiplex PCR. The data hold about 470,000 clones, with approximately 28% observed a single time. Sorting gave populations that all exceeded 98% purity. Germline-derived CDR1 and CDR2 are SEHNR and FQNEAQ (reference sequence). CDR3 length equals 13 residues. Trimming removed 3 bases at V and 9 bases at J, with 12 bases between. This clone was counted a few times. What it recognizes is unknown. The TCR originated in a man between 18 and 29 years old in good health. The sequenced sample was naive CD4+ T cells from blood. The chain carries TRBV7-9 and TRBJ2-1; D is ambiguous. The CDR3 DNA sequence: TGTGCCAGCAGCTTCGCAGCCGGAACTGAGCAGTTCTTC. Translation gives CASSFAAGTEQFF.